This TCR beta chain was identified in a study of regulatory T cells in long-lasting Graves disease. Sample time point: newly diagnosed GD, antithyroid drugs for less than 3 months. RNA from PBMCs was the source of the TCR library. CDR3-region Arm-PCR and iRepertoire HTBI primers produced the TCR beta libraries. Study processing details: Taken together, the samples had fewer than 65 TRBV and more than twelve TRBJ segments identified. In TCRdb, the multiplex PCR reads were re-called with MiXCR into one record per CDR3 protein. The authors' filters were not applied to this entry. The table records 600,000 to 650,000 distinct CDR3 sequences, less than 20% of them present only once. As concerns this clonotype: Antigen: not known.

Study-level points and caveats: Relative to new patients (approximately 960), persistent patients exhibited greater sharing of public clonotypes (approximately 2,500).

The sample also formed part of further work on T cells in Graves' hyperthyroidism and ophthalmopathy. That source adds: The HTBI primer set was used in a first-round RT-PCR of the TCR CDR3. Most thyroid clonotypes with frequency above 0.001 were detected in blood.

Specimen: peripheral blood mononuclear cells (PBMCs), collected at new diagnosis, from a patient treated with antithyroid drugs. The receptor's source is a woman aged 30 to 39 with Graves disease.

The CDR3, as DNA: TGTGCCAGCAGGAAACTTGCAACGCAACAGAGCTCCTATAATTCACCCCTCCACTTT. The encoded protein is CASRKLATQQSSYNSPLHF. This chain links TRBV6-1 with TRBJ1-6; D gene ambiguous. CDR1 is MNHNS and CDR2 is SASEGT in the germline V gene. V lost 6 bases and J 0 bases, leaving 21 bases between the germline ends. This CDR3 comprises 19 residues.